This TCR beta chain emerged from a study of stem cell transplantation in POMP-related autoinflammatory disease (dated by TCRdb to about 2021). Concerning the study at large: According to the study's hypothesis, the TRB repertoire gets skewed because defective thymoproteasomes impair MHC class I-dependent CD8+ T-cell differentiation and positive selection. Prior to transplant, the patients had CD4+ naive T-cell skewing, low CD8+ T-cell proportions, and decreased T-cell cytokine secretion. The effect of POMP deficiency on T-cell receptor beta repertoire diversity and CDR3 characteristics was assessed by high-throughput TRB sequencing. Through one year post-transplant, neutrophils and platelets showed 100% donor engraftment on DNA chimerism analysis.

On this clone itself: Its antigen remains unidentified. Qualities for individual bases were not recorded, and no much larger clone is one base off.

The method behind the library was the immunoSEQ multiplex PCR assay. In the original analysis: Shannon entropy, which accounts for clonal size distribution, was used to quantify repertoire diversity. The Gini-Simpson index (Simpson_1-D) was used to measure inequality of clonotype distribution. TCRdb's version of the immuneACCESS table is confined to in-frame rearrangements and falls short of the full clone set. An unresolved V gene accounts for under half of the shortfall where checked; the remainder is of unknown origin. V, J and clone size reflect that table, while D and trimming were determined from the DNA. In all, the sample holds some 68,000 clones, and approximately 91% of those were seen once. Around 0.66% of the sample belongs to the ten largest clones. What the work shows at the level of the full study, not this receptor alone: In PRAID patients, the trend toward increased clonality and lower diversity reached statistical significance only for regulatory T cells. PRAID patients trended toward lower TRB diversity and higher clonality across all analyzed T-cell subsets. A restricted number of unique TRB V-J gene pairings was observed in PRAID patients.

The intended sense of this specimen's time point label: after hematopoietic stem cell transplant. PRAID was marked by prominent immunodeficiency together with autoinflammation. Prior to TRB sequencing, T-cell subsets (conventional T cells, CD8+ T cells, regulatory T cells, T follicular helper cells) were sorted. The germline V gene (reference sequence) sets CDR1 to LNHDA and CDR2 to SQIVND. The CDR3, cysteine through phenylalanine, is 14 amino acids long. The entry retains the CDR3 DNA only, 42 bases that are in frame from base 1. V is cut by 6 bases and J by 3 bases, and the space between the germline ends is 12 bases.

The sequence is built from TRBV19 and TRBJ1-5, with the D gene too uncertain to name. The sequence was obtained from a human patient with POMP-related autoinflammation and immune dysregulation (PRAID). Some T cells present after a transplant may be cells of the graft donor. The sample here was CD4+ T cells from PBMCs, taken after stem cell transplantation. The CDR3 sequence is CASSGGGYNQPQHF. The DNA is as follows: TGTGCCAGTAGCGGAGGAGGATACAATCAGCCCCAGCATTTT.